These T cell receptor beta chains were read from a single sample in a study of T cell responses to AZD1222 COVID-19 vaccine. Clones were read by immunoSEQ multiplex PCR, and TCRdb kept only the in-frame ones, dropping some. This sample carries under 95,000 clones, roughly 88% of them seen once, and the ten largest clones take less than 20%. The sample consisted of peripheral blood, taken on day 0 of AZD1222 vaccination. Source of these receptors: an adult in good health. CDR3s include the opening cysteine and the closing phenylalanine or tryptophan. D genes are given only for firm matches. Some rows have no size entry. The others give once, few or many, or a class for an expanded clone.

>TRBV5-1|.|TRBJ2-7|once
CASSPDVSYEQYF
TGCGCCAGCAGCCCGGACGTTTCCTACGAGCAGTACTTC
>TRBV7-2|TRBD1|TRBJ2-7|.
CASSSGTGRAEQYF
TGTGCCAGCAGCTCGGGGACAGGTCGGGCCGAGCAGTACTTC
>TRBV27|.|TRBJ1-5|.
CASSLSYTNQPQHF
TGTGCCAGCAGTTTATCATACACCAATCAGCCCCAGCATTTT
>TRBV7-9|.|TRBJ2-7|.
CASSPDKSYEQYF
TGTGCCAGCAGCCCTGATAAATCCTACGAGCAGTACTTC
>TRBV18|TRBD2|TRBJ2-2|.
CASSPTSGSGTGELFF
TGTGCCAGCTCTCCTACTAGCGGGAGTGGCACCGGGGAGCTGTTTTTT
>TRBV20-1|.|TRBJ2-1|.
CSASDLSSYNEQFF
TGCAGTGCTAGTGACTTAAGCTCCTACAATGAGCAGTTCTTC
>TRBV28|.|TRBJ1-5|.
CASSQTSNQPQHF
TGTGCCAGCAGTCAGACTAGCAATCAGCCCCAGCATTTT
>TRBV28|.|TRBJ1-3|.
CASSLSGNGNTIYF
TGTGCCAGCAGTTTATCCGGGAACGGAAACACCATATATTTT
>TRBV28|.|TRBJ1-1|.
CASKGLYTEAFF
TGTGCCAGCAAAGGCCTTTACACTGAAGCTTTCTTT
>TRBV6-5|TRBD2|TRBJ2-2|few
CASSYRGRGRAGELFF
TGTGCCAGCAGTTATCGCGGGAGGGGTCGGGCCGGGGAGCTGTTTTTT
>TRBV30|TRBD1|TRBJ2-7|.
CAWSGRQGFEQYF
TGTGCCTGGAGTGGCCGACAGGGTTTCGAGCAGTACTTC
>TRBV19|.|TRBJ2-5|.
CASRGSGETQYF
TGTGCCAGTAGGGGGAGTGGAGAGACCCAGTACTTC
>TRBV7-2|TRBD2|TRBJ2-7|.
CASSQTSGRAYEQYF
TGTGCCAGCAGCCAAACTAGCGGGAGGGCTTACGAGCAGTACTTC
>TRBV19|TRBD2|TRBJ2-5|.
CASSTGLGLAEGETQYF
TGTGCCAGTAGTACCGGATTGGGACTAGCGGAGGGGGAGACCCAGTACTTC
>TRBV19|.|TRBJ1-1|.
CASRRRLEAFF
TGTGCCAGTAGGAGACGATTAGAAGCTTTCTTT
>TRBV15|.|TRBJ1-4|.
CATSRASVATNEKLFF
TGTGCCACCAGCAGAGCCTCAGTGGCAACTAATGAAAAACTGTTTTTT
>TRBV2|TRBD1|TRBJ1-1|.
CASTVPGQRLNTEAFF
TGTGCCAGCACCGTACCGGGACAGAGATTGAACACTGAAGCTTTCTTT
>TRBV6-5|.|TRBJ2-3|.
CASSYSSTDTQYF
TGTGCCAGCAGCTACAGTAGCACAGATACGCAGTATTTT
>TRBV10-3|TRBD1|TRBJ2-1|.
CATTGGQTYNEQFF
TGTGCCACTACAGGGGGACAAACCTACAATGAGCAGTTCTTC
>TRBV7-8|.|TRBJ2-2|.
CASSFRQVGNTGELFF
TGTGCCAGCAGCTTTAGACAGGTTGGGAACACCGGGGAGCTGTTTTTT
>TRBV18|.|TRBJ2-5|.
CASSPSGSRKETQYF
TGTGCCAGCTCACCGTCGGGCTCCCGGAAAGAGACCCAGTACTTC
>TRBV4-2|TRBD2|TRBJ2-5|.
CASSQGASGRYQETQYF
TGTGCCAGCAGCCAAGGGGCTAGCGGGAGGTACCAAGAGACCCAGTACTTC
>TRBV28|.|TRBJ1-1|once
CASSFVGRVWYGTEAFF
TGTGCCAGCAGTTTCGTGGGGCGGGTCTGGTATGGCACTGAAGCTTTCTTT
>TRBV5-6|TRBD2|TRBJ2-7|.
CASSVTSGKSYEQYF
TGTGCCAGCAGCGTGACTAGCGGGAAAAGCTACGAGCAGTACTTC
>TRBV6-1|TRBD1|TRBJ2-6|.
CASSDKIRQGASSGANVLTF
TGTGCCAGCAGTGACAAGATTCGTCAGGGGGCAAGTTCTGGGGCCAACGTCCTGACTTTC
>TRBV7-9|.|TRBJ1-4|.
CASSLWGDEKLFF
TGTGCCAGCAGCTTATGGGGGGACGAAAAACTGTTTTTT
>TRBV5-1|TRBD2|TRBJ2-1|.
CATHPGEGSYNEQFF
TGCGCCACCCACCCCGGGGAGGGGTCCTACAATGAGCAGTTCTTC
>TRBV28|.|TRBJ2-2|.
CASSLRPQHYATGELFF
TGTGCCAGCAGTTTACGCCCCCAGCACTACGCTACCGGGGAGCTGTTTTTT
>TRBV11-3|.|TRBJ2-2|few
CASSLDGRRGTGELFF
TGTGCCAGCAGCTTAGACGGACGGAGAGGGACCGGGGAGCTGTTTTTT
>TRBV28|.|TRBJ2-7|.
CASSSGGIRGLEQYF
TGTGCCAGCAGTAGTGGTGGAATTAGGGGTCTCGAGCAGTACTTC
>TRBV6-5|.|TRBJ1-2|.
CASSLAVRGNYGYTF
TGTGCCAGCAGTTTGGCTGTCAGGGGAAACTATGGCTACACCTTC
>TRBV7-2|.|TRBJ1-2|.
CASSLAYGYTF
TGTGCCAGCAGCTTAGCTTATGGCTACACCTTC
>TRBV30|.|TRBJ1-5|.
CAWSVGGASQPQHF
TGTGCCTGGAGTGTAGGAGGCGCTTCCCAGCCCCAGCATTTT
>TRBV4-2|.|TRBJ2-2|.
CASSQDAGGELFF
TGTGCCAGCAGCCAAGACGCGGGCGGGGAGCTGTTTTTT
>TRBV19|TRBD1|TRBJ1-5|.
CASSPRTGGVSNQPQHF
TGTGCCAGTAGTCCCCGGACAGGGGGTGTGAGCAATCAGCCCCAGCATTTT
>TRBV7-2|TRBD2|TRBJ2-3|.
CASSLQGLDQDTQYF
TGTGCCAGCAGCTTACAGGGACTAGATCAAGATACGCAGTATTTT
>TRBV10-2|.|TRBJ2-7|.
CASVEAGAYEQYF
TGCGCCAGCGTGGAGGCAGGGGCCTACGAGCAGTACTTC
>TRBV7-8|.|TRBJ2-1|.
CASSLGPYNEQFF
TGTGCCAGCAGCCTAGGCCCCTACAATGAGCAGTTCTTC
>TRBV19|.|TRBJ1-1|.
CASRSLGQRNTEAFF
TGTGCCAGTAGGTCATTGGGGCAGAGGAACACTGAAGCTTTCTTT
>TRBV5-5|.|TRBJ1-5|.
CASSIYRENQPQHF
TGTGCCAGCAGCATCTACAGGGAAAATCAGCCCCAGCATTTT
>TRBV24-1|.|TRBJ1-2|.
CATSDFRGYTF
TGTGCCACCAGTGATTTCCGTGGCTACACCTTC
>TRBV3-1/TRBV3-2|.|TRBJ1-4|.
CASSQGGTNEKLFF
TGTGCCAGCAGCCAAGGGGGCACTAATGAAAAACTGTTTTTT
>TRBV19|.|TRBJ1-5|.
CASSIGASNQPQHF
TGTGCCAGTAGTATCGGAGCTAGCAATCAGCCCCAGCATTTT
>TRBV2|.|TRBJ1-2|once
CASSEARLYGYTF
TGTGCCAGCAGTGAAGCCCGACTTTATGGCTACACCTTC
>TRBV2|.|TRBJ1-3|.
CASTQRNTIYF
TGTGCCAGCACCCAACGCAACACCATATATTTT
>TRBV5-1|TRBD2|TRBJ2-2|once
CASSLGTRGTGELFF
TGCGCCAGCAGCTTAGGGACTAGGGGCACCGGGGAGCTGTTTTTT
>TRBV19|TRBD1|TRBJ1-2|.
CASSVTGAYGYTF
TGTGCCAGTAGTGTGACAGGGGCCTATGGCTACACCTTC
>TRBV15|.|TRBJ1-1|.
CATSGWTLNTEAFF
TGTGCCACCAGCGGTTGGACACTGAACACTGAAGCTTTCTTT
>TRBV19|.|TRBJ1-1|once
CASSIKGVGTEAFF
TGTGCCAGTAGTATTAAGGGGGTTGGGACTGAAGCTTTCTTT